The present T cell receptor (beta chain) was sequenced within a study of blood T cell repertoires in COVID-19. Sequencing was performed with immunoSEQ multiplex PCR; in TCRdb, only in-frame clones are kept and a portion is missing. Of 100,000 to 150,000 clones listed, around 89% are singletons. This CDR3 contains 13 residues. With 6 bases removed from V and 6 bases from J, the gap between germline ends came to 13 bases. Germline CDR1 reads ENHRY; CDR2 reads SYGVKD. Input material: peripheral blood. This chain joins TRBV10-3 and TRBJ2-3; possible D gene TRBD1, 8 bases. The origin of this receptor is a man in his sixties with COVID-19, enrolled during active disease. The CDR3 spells CAISTQGGDTQYF. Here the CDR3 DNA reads TGTGCCATCAGCACACAGGGGGGGGATACGCAGTATTTT.